Presented here are 32 T cell receptor beta chains from one specimen sequenced in a study of T cells in localized non-small cell lung cancer. Method: immunoSEQ multiplex PCR; TCRdb's copy keeps in-frame clones and lacks some. Of 20,000 to 25,000 clones listed, around 87% are singletons. The sample here was peripheral blood, taken before any cancer treatment. The receptor set was obtained from an older male donor with stage II squamous cell lung carcinoma.

The CDR3 spells CASSLGPRARGVTDTQYF. Here the CDR3 DNA reads TGTGCCAGCAGCTTAGGCCCCCGTGCGCGGGGGGTCACAGATACGCAGTATTTT. V gene TRBV7-2 combines with J gene TRBJ2-3, with 8 bases aligning to TRBD2. From germline, CDR1 is SGHTA and CDR2 FQGNSA. The CDR3 is 18 residues long. V lost 1 base and J lost 2; bases outside the gene matches: 11.

This clone was counted a single time. The chain uses TRBV19 and TRBJ2-5; the match to TRBD2 covers 7 bases. V lost 0 bases and J lost 4; bases outside the gene matches: 8. Germline CDR1 LNHDA, CDR2 SQIVND (reference sequence). This CDR3 has 16 amino acids. The CDR3 region is CASSIEWGGSSETQYF. In nucleotides, the CDR3 is TGTGCCAGTAGTATAGAGTGGGGGGGATCTTCAGAGACCCAGTACTTC. Together with reference TRBV19 and TRBJ2-5, the CDR3 gives the full variable domain: DGGITQSPKYLFRKEGQNVTLSCEQNLNHDAMYWYRQDPGQGLRLIYYSQIVNDFQKGDIAEGYSVSREKKESFPLTVTSAQKNPTAFYLCASSIEWGGSSETQYFGPGTRLLVL.

In DNA form, the CDR3 reads TGTGCCAGCAGCCAAGACAGTGGGCTCAATCAGCCCCAGCATTTT. Translated: CASSQDSGLNQPQHF. The rearrangement links TRBV7-2 to TRBJ1-5, with D possibly matching TRBD1 (5 bases). CDR3 size: 15 residues. Germline lookup yields CDR1 SGHTA and CDR2 FQGNSA. V gave up 5 bases and J gave up 3 bases, with 14 bases separating them.

This clone was seen a few times. This chain links TRBV19 with TRBJ2-1, with 8 bases fitting TRBD2. CDR3 length: 14 residues. Germline loops: CDR1 LNHDA, CDR2 SQIVND (reference sequence). V shed 1 base and J 6 bases; nucleotides not matched to a gene: 2. The CDR3 DNA reads as TGTGCCAGTAGTATAGCGGGAGGGACCAATGAGCAGTTCTTC. It translates to CASSIAGGTNEQFF.

This clone was counted a single time. The CDR3 coding sequence is TGTGCCAGCAGAGCCCGTAGGGGTAGCAATCAGCCCCAGCATTTT. It codes for CASRARRGSNQPQHF. The rearrangement uses TRBV27 and TRBJ1-5; tentatively, D is TRBD1 (5 bases). Between the trimmed V and J ends, which lost 6 bases and 0 bases, there was a span of 12 bases. Per the germline V gene, CDR1 is MNHEY and CDR2 is SMNVEV (reference sequence). This CDR3 region has 15 residues.

The chain links TRBV19 to TRBJ2-7; D gene uncertain. CDR3 length: 14 residues. V was shortened by 6 bases and J by 0 bases, with 12 bases between the two germline ends. Germline V gene sequence: CDR1 LNHDA, CDR2 SQIVND (reference sequence). CDR3 region: CASRAGGSSYEQYF. The CDR3 coding sequence is TGTGCCAGTAGGGCTGGTGGCAGCTCCTACGAGCAGTACTTC. Filled out from reference TRBV19 and TRBJ2-7, the complete variable domain reads DGGITQSPKYLFRKEGQNVTLSCEQNLNHDAMYWYRQDPGQGLRLIYYSQIVNDFQKGDIAEGYSVSREKKESFPLTVTSAQKNPTAFYLCASRAGGSSYEQYFGPGTRLTVT.

The count of this clone is one. The chain joins TRBV18 to TRBJ2-7, with D uncertain. Trimming took 0 bases from V and 5 from J, leaving 8 bases between them. CDR1 KGHSH and CDR2 LQKENI come from the germline V gene. This CDR3 comprises 13 residues. The CDR3 DNA reads TGTGCCAGCTCACCACCGGCAAGAGACGAGCAGTACTTC. The encoded protein is CASSPPARDEQYF.

In the case of this clone: At one of its ends the junction is not consistent with the germline gene, which may arise from a read error. The rearrangement joins TRBV7-7 to TRBJ2-5, with D perhaps TRBD1 or TRBD2 (5 bases each). Germline CDR1 reads SSHAT; CDR2 reads FNYEAQ (reference sequence). This CDR3 spans 13 amino acids. For the CDR3, the DNA is TGTGCTAGCAGCTCCGGGACCCCGGAGACCCAGTACTTC. Amino acid sequence: CASSSGTPETQYF.

This clone showed up just a few times. This chain connects TRBV19 to TRBJ1-4; tentative D call: TRBD1 (6 bases). Trimming took 7 bases from V and 0 from J, leaving 12 bases between them. Germline values: CDR1 LNHDA, CDR2 SQIVND (reference sequence). The CDR3 has 15 residues. The CDR3 region has the DNA TGTGCCAGTAACAGGGACCACGCAACTAATGAAAAACTGTTTTTT. As protein: CASNRDHATNEKLFF.

The sample holds one count of this clone. The chain carries TRBV19 and TRBJ1-5; D remains ambiguous. The ends were cut back, 3 bases at V and 3 bases at J, with 12 bases in the middle. The CDR3 contains 15 residues. The germline V gene has CDR1 LNHDA and CDR2 SQIVND (reference sequence). The CDR3 is CASSIRSDYNQPQHF. The CDR3 DNA sequence: TGTGCCAGTAGTATTAGGTCAGACTACAATCAGCCCCAGCATTTT.

The chain couples TRBV18 to TRBJ2-7; TRBD2 might be the D (5 bases). The CDR3 is made up of 14 amino acids. CDR1 KGHSH and CDR2 LQKENI come from the germline V gene. The ends were cut back, 4 bases at V and 4 bases at J, with 14 bases in the middle. The DNA for the CDR3 is TGTGCCAGCTCACTTGGGAGCTCTGGGTACGAGCAGTACTTC. This encodes CASSLGSSGYEQYF.

V gene TRBV2 combines with J gene TRBJ1-2; TRBD1 matches at 9 bases. The CDR3 covers 14 residues. The germline V gene encodes CDR1 SNHLY and CDR2 FYNNEI. V trimming: 11 bases; J trimming: 8 bases; junction bases outside the gene matches: 15. The CDR3 DNA sequence: TGTGCCTGCCGCCGAGAACAGGGGGCCGGGGGCTACACCTTC. Translating gives CACRREQGAGGYTF.

V is TRBV6-1 and J is TRBJ1-1, with a possible D match to TRBD1 (5 bases). This CDR3 is 14 amino acids long. CDR1 and CDR2 from the germline V gene are MNHNS and SASEGT. The V and J ends lost 1 base and 3 bases respectively, with 9 bases between them. CDR3 sequence: CASSEDRGDTEAFF. CDR3 DNA: TGTGCCAGCAGTGAAGATCGAGGGGACACTGAAGCTTTCTTT.

The V gene is TRBV5-1, the J gene TRBJ1-1, with a tentative D call TRBD1 (5 bases). The CDR3 has 16 amino acids. Germline CDR1 and CDR2: SGHRS and YFSETQ. Between the trimmed V and J ends, which lost 3 bases and 4 bases, there was a span of 19 bases. As DNA, the CDR3 is TGCGCCAGCAGCTCGATGCCAGGGATTGATGGCACTGAAGCTTTCTTT. Encoded protein: CASSSMPGIDGTEAFF. Complete variable domain (other parts from reference TRBV5-1 and TRBJ1-1): KAGVTQTPRYLIKTRGQQVTLSCSPISGHRSVSWYQQTPGQGLQFLFEYFSETQRNKGNFPGRFSGRQFSNSRSEMNVSTLELGDSALYLCASSSMPGIDGTEAFFGQGTRLTVV.

This clone was counted once. The V gene is TRBV30, the J gene TRBJ2-2, with 7 nucleotides matching TRBD1. With V trimmed by 2 bases and J by 4 bases, 4 bases remained unmatched. The germline gives CDR1 GTSNPN, CDR2 SVGIG (reference sequence). The CDR3 has 14 amino acids. CDR3 amino acids: CAWSSNRGTGELFF. The DNA of the CDR3 is TGTGCCTGGAGTTCCAACAGGGGCACCGGGGAGCTGTTTTTT.

The V call is TRBV7-9, the J call TRBJ2-7, with TRBD1 matching over 7 bases. This CDR3 spans 14 amino acids. Germline V CDR1 and CDR2: SEHNR, FQNEAQ (reference sequence). The V gene end was trimmed by 4 bases and the J gene end by 5 bases; junction bases not matched to a gene: 8. The CDR3 reads CASSSETGTHEQYF. As DNA, the CDR3 is TGTGCCAGCAGCTCCGAGACAGGGACCCACGAGCAGTACTTC.

This chain uses TRBV10-3 with TRBJ2-7; D not certain. CDR3 size: 13 residues. Per germline, CDR1 ENHRY and CDR2 SYGVKD. V lost 2 bases and J lost 3, with 8 bases in between. CDR3 sequence: CAISENVDYEQYF. In DNA, the CDR3 is TGTGCCATCAGTGAGAACGTGGACTACGAGCAGTACTTC.

This sequence joins TRBV19 and TRBJ1-5, with 9 bases that match TRBD1. The ends lost 7 bases at V and 11 bases at J; junction bases unmatched: 12. The CDR3 is 14 residues long. CDR1 and CDR2 (germline): LNHDA, SQIVND (reference sequence). In DNA, the CDR3 is TGTGCCAGTACCCTCAGCGGACAGGGGCATACCCAGCATTTT. Translated: CASTLSGQGHTQHF.

The chain is built from TRBV18 and TRBJ1-2; a possible D gene is TRBD1 (6 bases). CDR1 and CDR2 (germline): KGHSH, LQKENI. There are 18 residues in the CDR3. Trimming left V 3 bases short and J 0 bases short, with 20 bases between. The CDR3 DNA follows: TGTGCCAGCTCACCCATTCGATCAGGGGCCGTAGCTAACTATGGCTACACCTTC. Translation gives CASSPIRSGAVANYGYTF.

The chain uses TRBV7-8 and TRBJ1-2, with D possibly TRBD1 on 5 matching bases. Germline V gene lookup returns CDR1 SGHVS and CDR2 FQNEAQ. The CDR3 spans 14 residues. V was shortened by 0 bases and J by 2 bases, with 7 bases between the two germline ends. CDR3 nucleotides: TGTGCCAGCAGCTTAGCGGGGGTCAACTATGGCTACACCTTC. Protein product: CASSLAGVNYGYTF.

The chain has TRBV5-1 and TRBJ2-5, with 9 bases identical to TRBD1. The J segment lost 5 bases and the V segment lost 6 bases, leaving 11 bases of the junction unmatched. Germline V gene data show CDR1 as SGHRS and CDR2 as YFSETQ. This CDR3 contains 15 residues. The CDR3 loop reads CASTENTGGRETQYF. The CDR3 DNA follows: TGCGCCAGCACCGAAAATACAGGGGGCCGGGAGACCCAGTACTTC.

This chain connects TRBV27 to TRBJ1-1; D is undetermined. Germline assignment: CDR1 MNHEY and CDR2 SMNVEV (reference sequence). The CDR3 runs 14 residues. Trimming shortened V by 2 bases and J by 1 base, and 8 bases separated the two germline ends. The CDR3, as DNA: TGTGCCAGCAGTTTAGAAGGTCCGAACACTGAAGCTTTCTTT. This codes for CASSLEGPNTEAFF.

The chain has TRBV6-1 and TRBJ1-1; no clear D gene. Germline V gene sequence: CDR1 MNHNS, CDR2 SASEGT. V shed 2 bases and J shed 6 bases, with 25 bases lying between them. The CDR3 runs to 18 residues. The CDR3 reads CASSEPTPGLNVNAEAFF. CDR3 nucleotide sequence: TGTGCCAGCAGTGAACCGACGCCGGGGTTGAATGTGAATGCTGAAGCTTTCTTT.

The count of this clone is one. This rearrangement joins TRBV28 to TRBJ1-5; TRBD1 is a possible D gene (5 bases). The CDR3 extends over 19 amino acids. CDR1 and CDR2 (germline): MDHEN, SYDVKM. The V end lost 3 bases, the J end lost 3 bases, and 24 bases lay between the germline ends. This CDR3 reads CASSFGARGGRGYNQPQHF. Written as DNA, the CDR3 is TGTGCCAGCAGTTTTGGAGCTCGTGGGGGACGGGGCTACAATCAGCCCCAGCATTTT.

The chain carries TRBV2 and TRBJ1-1; unclear D gene. From germline, CDR1 is SNHLY and CDR2 FYNNEI. Trimming cost V 4 bases and J 1 base, with 7 bases left between them. The CDR3 loop spans 13 amino acids. CDR3 loop: CASSGRQNTEAFF. CDR3 nucleotide sequence: TGTGCCAGCAGTGGACGGCAGAACACTGAAGCTTTCTTT.

The CDR3 here is CASSSLLGTGSYNEQFF. DNA of the CDR3: TGTGCCAGCAGCTCCCTGTTGGGAACTGGCTCCTACAATGAGCAGTTCTTC. This chain links TRBV11-2 with TRBJ2-1; no clear D gene. Trimming took 4 bases from V and 0 from J, leaving 16 bases between them. This CDR3 is built from 17 residues. Germline V gene lookup returns CDR1 SGHAT and CDR2 FQNNGV.

The CDR3 reads CAIGEGLAGEETQYF. CDR3 bases: TGTGCCATCGGCGAGGGACTAGCGGGAGAAGAGACCCAGTACTTC. The chain recombines TRBV10-3 with TRBJ2-5; 14 bases match TRBD2. The CDR3 spans 15 residues. The germline gives CDR1 ENHRY, CDR2 SYGVKD. J was trimmed by 3 bases and V by 8 bases; bases with no gene match: 5.

The chain recombines TRBV19 with TRBJ1-5; D not certain. CDR1 and CDR2 (germline): LNHDA, SQIVND (reference sequence). The V end lost 5 bases, the J end lost 9 bases, and 11 bases lay between the germline ends. The CDR3 sequence is 12 residues long. CDR3 residues: CASSSYHPPQHF. The CDR3 DNA sequence: TGTGCCAGTAGTTCCTACCATCCGCCCCAGCATTTT. The variable domain in full, completed from reference TRBV19 and TRBJ1-5, reads DGGITQSPKYLFRKEGQNVTLSCEQNLNHDAMYWYRQDPGQGLRLIYYSQIVNDFQKGDIAEGYSVSREKKESFPLTVTSAQKNPTAFYLCASSSYHPPQHFGDGTRLSIL.

The chain employs TRBV19 and TRBJ1-1; D gene ambiguous. The germline V and J ends were trimmed by 5 bases and 1 base, with 11 bases remaining between them. The CDR3 sequence is 14 residues long. Germline lookup yields CDR1 LNHDA and CDR2 SQIVND (reference sequence). CDR3 DNA sequence: TGTGCCAGTAGTTTTCGGGGTCGGAACACTGAAGCTTTCTTT. This gives the protein CASSFRGRNTEAFF.

The V gene is TRBV15, the J gene TRBJ2-5; 9 nucleotides agree with TRBD1. This CDR3 is built from 14 residues. Looked up from germline, CDR1 is LNHNV and CDR2 is YYDKDF (reference sequence). Trimming took 5 bases from V and 3 from J; bases not matched to a gene: 4. CDR3 bases: TGTGCCACCAGCGGCCGACAGGGGGAAGAGACCCAGTACTTC. Its translation: CATSGRQGEETQYF.

The chain carries TRBV15 and TRBJ2-6; tentatively, D is TRBD1 (6 bases). Germline CDR1 LNHNV, CDR2 YYDKDF (reference sequence). This CDR3 comprises 19 residues. The V and J ends lost 2 bases and 1 base respectively, with 18 bases between them. The CDR3 nucleotides are TGTGCCACCAGCAGATACCCTCAGGACAGCCTTTCTGGGGCCAACGTCCTGACTTTC. Amino acids: CATSRYPQDSLSGANVLTF.

J is TRBJ2-1 and V is TRBV5-1; 7 bases are shared with TRBD2. The CDR3 covers 16 residues. The ends lost 3 bases at V and 8 bases at J; junction bases unmatched: 14. Germline-derived CDR1 and CDR2 are SGHRS and YFSETQ. The CDR3 is CASSWRAVMLADEQFF. The CDR3 DNA sequence: TGCGCCAGCAGCTGGAGGGCGGTTATGCTAGCGGATGAGCAGTTCTTC.